This entry features one T cell receptor (beta chain) sequence. Its antigen remains undetermined. No quality values exist for individual bases; no much larger clone is one base distant. CDR1 SGHVS and CDR2 FQNEAQ are derived from the germline V gene. The germline V and J ends show losses of 3 bases and 6 bases respectively, and no gene match explains 4 bases of the junction. The CDR3 contains 14 residues, cysteine and phenylalanine counted. Just CDR3 DNA is preserved here, 42 bases in frame from base 1. The sample is drawn from a study of post-analysis software for immune sequencing data (dated by TCRdb to 2014 to 2015). Broadly, across the study: Disease courses on record covered relapsing-remitting, secondary progressive and progressive-relapsing multiple sclerosis, though some patients had no subtype annotation. The patient repertoires were compared against around eleven previously published healthy control repertoires obtained from donors aged 6 to 25 years. A subset of samples was prepared in parallel using single-end sample barcoding, then pooled and co-amplified after Illumina adapter ligation. The research as a whole found: Direct clustering with F measure showed strong co-clustering of samples prepared in the same batch, prompting a batch-effect correction. Patients showed significantly higher frequencies than controls for a handful of TRBV segments, among them TRBV5-6, TRBV5-1 and TRBV20-1. The control group was slightly older than the multiple sclerosis patient group. Normalized Chao1 diversity was significantly lower in multiple sclerosis patients than controls, suggesting substantial peripheral T-cell clonal expansion.

To demonstrate the VDJtools post-analysis software, the study profiled TCR beta repertoires from the peripheral blood of around 13 young patients with multiple sclerosis. Multiple sclerosis patients were children and adolescents aged about 6 to 16 years. The library was made by PCR. The run used an Illumina HiSeq 2500. To reduce PCR and sequencing biases, unique molecular identifiers were incorporated into the TCR beta cDNA libraries. Per 1 to 10 million input T cells, around 500,000 cDNA molecules were obtained, such that each molecule approximated one T cell. Patient libraries were prepared and sequenced with the same protocol used for the earlier healthy control dataset. Within a given batch, samples were prepared together, multiplexed and sequenced on the same HiSeq lane. In the authors' own workflow: Raw barcoded reads were processed with MIGEC, discarding single-read molecular identifier groups before consensus assembly and CDR3 extraction. Clonotype tables were post-analysed with VDJtools, normalizing diversity by down-sampling all datasets to the smallest sample size. In repertoire overlap clustering, CDR3 amino acid sequences, but not nucleotide sequences, were matched to correct batch-related cross-sample contamination. The public reads were quality trimmed at Q25 with fastp and then assembled into clones with MiXCR by TCRdb, keeping productive beta chains. A single entry per CDR3 protein holds the most common genes and DNA from its merged rows. The V and J calls come from TCRdb's annotation, not from the publication. In all, the sample holds fewer than 700,000 distinct CDR3 sequences, and roughly 40% of those were seen once. The ten biggest clones cover under 2% of the sample.

The sequence joins TRBV7-8 to TRBJ1-5; TRBD1 lines up with 8 middle nucleotides. The specimen was blood. This receptor was identified in a girl between 5 and 17 years old with multiple sclerosis. The DNA reads TGTGCCAGCAGCTTGGGCAGGGGGCGTCAGCCCCAGCATTTT. This gives the protein CASSLGRGRQPQHF.